This TCR beta chain was sequenced during a study of cytomegalovirus exposure and HLA in healthy donors. The wider study: The use of the same platform for the 90 to 150 validation repertoires and the approximately 670 first-cohort repertoires was reported by a later analysis. Study-level results: TCR beta chains numbering more than 150 were designated cytomegalovirus-associated. The classifier reportedly diagnosed cytomegalovirus status with high specificity and sensitivity. Rare sequences made up most TCRs, while some public TCRs were found in many donors.

CDR3 length: 15 amino acids. From germline, CDR1 is SGHTA and CDR2 FQGTGA. Losses at the gene ends were 5 bases for V and 13 bases for J; bases not matched to a gene: 13. A word on this clone: The antigen is unknown.

TCRdb's table, derived via immunoSEQ multiplex PCR, lists solely in-frame clones and lacks some. The table has more than 150,000 clones, approximately 88% seen once; the top ten hold around 6.7%. The source material was PBMCs. The TCR comes from a young man in good health and CMV-seropositive. The chain links TRBV7-3 to TRBJ2-1; TRBD2 aligns across 11 bases. The CDR3 region is CASSLNRGLAGGQFF. The CDR3 DNA follows: TGTGCCAGCAGCCTAAACAGGGGGCTAGCGGGAGGTCAGTTCTTC.